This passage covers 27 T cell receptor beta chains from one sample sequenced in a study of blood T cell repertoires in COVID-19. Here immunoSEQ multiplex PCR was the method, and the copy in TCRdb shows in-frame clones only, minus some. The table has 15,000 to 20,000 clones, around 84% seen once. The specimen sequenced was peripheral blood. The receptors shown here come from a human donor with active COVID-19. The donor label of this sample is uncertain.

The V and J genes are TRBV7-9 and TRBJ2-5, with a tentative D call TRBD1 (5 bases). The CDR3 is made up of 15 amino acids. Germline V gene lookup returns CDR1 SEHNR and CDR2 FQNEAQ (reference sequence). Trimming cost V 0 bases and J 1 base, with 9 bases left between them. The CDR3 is CASSLAAGIQETQYF. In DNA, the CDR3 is TGTGCCAGCAGCTTAGCAGCAGGGATCCAAGAGACCCAGTACTTC. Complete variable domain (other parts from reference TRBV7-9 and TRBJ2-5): DTGVSQNPRHKITKRGQNVTFRCDPISEHNRLYWYRQTLGQGPEFLTYFQNEAQLEKSRLLSDRFSAERPKGSFSTLEIQRTEQGDSAMYLCASSLAAGIQETQYFGPGTRLLVL.

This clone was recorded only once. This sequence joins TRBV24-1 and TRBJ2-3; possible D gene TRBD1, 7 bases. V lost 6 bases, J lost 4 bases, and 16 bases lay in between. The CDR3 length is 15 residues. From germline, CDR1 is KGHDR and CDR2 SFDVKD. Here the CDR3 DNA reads TGTGCCACCAGTAGAACACAGGGGAGGTCAGATACGCAGTATTTT. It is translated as CATSRTQGRSDTQYF.

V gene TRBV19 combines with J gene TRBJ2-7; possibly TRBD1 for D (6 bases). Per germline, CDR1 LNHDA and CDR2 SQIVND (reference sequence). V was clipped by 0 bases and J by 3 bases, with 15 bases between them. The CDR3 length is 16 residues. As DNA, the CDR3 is TGTGCCAGTAGTATAGATTTTGGGGGCCGTAGCTACGAGCAGTACTTC. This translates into CASSIDFGGRSYEQYF.

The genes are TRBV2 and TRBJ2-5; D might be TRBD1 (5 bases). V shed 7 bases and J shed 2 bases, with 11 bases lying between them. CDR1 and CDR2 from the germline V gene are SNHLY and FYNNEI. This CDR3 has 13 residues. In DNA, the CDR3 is TGTGCCAGCACCGAAGGGGCTCAAGAGACCCAGTACTTC. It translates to CASTEGAQETQYF.

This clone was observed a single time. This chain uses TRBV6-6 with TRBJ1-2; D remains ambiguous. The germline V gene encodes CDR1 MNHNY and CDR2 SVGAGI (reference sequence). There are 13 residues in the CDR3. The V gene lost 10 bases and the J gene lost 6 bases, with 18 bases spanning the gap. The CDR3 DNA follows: TGTGCCACATCATGGAGAGGGCCCCATGGCTACACCTTC. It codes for CATSWRGPHGYTF.

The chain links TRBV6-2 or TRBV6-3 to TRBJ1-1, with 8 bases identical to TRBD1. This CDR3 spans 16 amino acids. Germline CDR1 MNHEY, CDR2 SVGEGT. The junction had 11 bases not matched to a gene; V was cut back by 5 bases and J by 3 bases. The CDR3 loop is CASSHQIRGLDTEAFF. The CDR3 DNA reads TGTGCCAGCAGTCACCAAATCAGGGGGCTTGACACTGAAGCTTTCTTT.

CDR3 DNA sequence: TGTGCCAGCAGTGAAGGGTATGGGACTAGCGGGGCAGATACGCAGTATTTT. Translated, it gives CASSEGYGTSGADTQYF. The gene calls are TRBV6-1 and TRBJ2-3; 13 positions agree with TRBD2. The CDR3 runs 17 residues. J was trimmed by 4 bases and V by 1 base; bases with no gene match: 5. CDR1 is MNHNS, CDR2 SASEGT, per germline.

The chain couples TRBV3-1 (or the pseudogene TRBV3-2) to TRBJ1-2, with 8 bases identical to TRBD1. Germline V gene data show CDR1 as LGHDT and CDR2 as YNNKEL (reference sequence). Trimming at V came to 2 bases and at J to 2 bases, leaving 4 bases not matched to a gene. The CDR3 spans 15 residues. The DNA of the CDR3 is TGTGCCAGCAGCCAACGGGCAGGGGGCAACTATGGCTACACCTTC. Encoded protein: CASSQRAGGNYGYTF.

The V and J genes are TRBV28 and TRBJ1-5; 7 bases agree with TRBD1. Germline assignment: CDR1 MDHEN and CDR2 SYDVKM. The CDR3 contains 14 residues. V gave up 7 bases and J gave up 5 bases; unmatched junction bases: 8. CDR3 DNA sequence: TGTGCCAGCACCGTCGAACAGGGGTATCAGCCCCAGCATTTT. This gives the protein CASTVEQGYQPQHF.

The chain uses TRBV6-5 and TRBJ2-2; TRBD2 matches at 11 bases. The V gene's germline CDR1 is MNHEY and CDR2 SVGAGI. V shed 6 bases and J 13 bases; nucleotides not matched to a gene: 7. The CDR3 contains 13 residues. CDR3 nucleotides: TGTGCCAGCAGGGATAGCGGGGGGGCGTTGCTGTTTTTT. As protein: CASRDSGGALLFF.

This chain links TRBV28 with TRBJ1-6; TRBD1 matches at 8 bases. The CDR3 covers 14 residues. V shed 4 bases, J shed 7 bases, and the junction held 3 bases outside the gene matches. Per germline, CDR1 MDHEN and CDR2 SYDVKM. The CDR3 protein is CASSWDRPNSPLHF. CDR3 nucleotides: TGTGCCAGCAGTTGGGACAGGCCCAATTCACCCCTCCACTTT.

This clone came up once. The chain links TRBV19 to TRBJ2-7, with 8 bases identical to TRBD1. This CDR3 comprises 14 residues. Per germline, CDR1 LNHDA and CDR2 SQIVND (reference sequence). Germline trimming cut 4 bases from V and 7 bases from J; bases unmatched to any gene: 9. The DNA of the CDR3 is TGTGCCAGTAGTACCCAAGGACAGGGCAAAGAGCAGTACTTC. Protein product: CASSTQGQGKEQYF.

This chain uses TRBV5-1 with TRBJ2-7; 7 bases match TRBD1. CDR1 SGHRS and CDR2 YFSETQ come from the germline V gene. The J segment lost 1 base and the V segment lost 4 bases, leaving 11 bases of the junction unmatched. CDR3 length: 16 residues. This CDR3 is CASSLTGIAGSYEQYF. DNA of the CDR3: TGCGCCAGCAGCCTGACAGGGATCGCCGGGTCCTACGAGCAGTACTTC.

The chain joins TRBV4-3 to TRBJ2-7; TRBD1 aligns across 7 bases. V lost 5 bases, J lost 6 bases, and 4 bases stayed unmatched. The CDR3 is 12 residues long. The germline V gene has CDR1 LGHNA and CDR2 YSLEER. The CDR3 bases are TGCGCCAGCAGCGAGAACAGGGGCGAGCAGTACTTC. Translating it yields CASSENRGEQYF.

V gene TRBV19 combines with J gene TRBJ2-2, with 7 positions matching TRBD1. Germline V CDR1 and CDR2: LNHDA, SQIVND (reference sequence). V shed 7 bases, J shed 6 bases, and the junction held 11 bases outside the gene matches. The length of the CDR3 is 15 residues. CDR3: CASIDRGQIPGELFF. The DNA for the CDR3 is TGTGCCAGTATCGATAGGGGACAGATACCCGGGGAGCTGTTTTTT.

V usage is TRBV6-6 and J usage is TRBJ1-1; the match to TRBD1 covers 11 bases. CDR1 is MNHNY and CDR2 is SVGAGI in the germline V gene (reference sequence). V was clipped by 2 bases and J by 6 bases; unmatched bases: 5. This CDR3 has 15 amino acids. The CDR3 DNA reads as TGTGCCAGCAGTTACCGGGACAGGGGGAGGCCTGAAGCTTTCTTT. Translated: CASSYRDRGRPEAFF.

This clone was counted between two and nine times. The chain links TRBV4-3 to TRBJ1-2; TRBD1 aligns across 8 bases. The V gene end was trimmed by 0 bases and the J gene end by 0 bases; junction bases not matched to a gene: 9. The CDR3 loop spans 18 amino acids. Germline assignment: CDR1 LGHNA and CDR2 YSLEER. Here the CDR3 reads CASSQDRDRTGANYGYTF. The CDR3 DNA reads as TGCGCCAGCAGCCAAGATCGGGACAGGACAGGAGCTAACTATGGCTACACCTTC.

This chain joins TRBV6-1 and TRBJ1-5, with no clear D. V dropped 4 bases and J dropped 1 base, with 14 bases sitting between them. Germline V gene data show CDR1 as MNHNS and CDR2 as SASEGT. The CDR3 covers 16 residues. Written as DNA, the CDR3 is TGTGCCAGCAGTGGCCAGGCACGACGGAGCAATCAGCCCCAGCATTTT. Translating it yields CASSGQARRSNQPQHF.

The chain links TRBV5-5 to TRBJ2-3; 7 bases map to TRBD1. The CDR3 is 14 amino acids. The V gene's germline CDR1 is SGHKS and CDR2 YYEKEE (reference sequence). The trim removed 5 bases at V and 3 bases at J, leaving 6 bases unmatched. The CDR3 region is CASSSDRVTDTQYF. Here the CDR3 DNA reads TGTGCCAGCAGTTCCGACAGGGTGACAGATACGCAGTATTTT. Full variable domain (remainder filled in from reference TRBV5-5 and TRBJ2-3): DAGVTQSPTHLIKTRGQQVTLRCSPISGHKSVSWYQQVLGQGPQFIFQYYEKEERGRGNFPDRFSARQFPNYSSELNVNALLLGDSALYLCASSSDRVTDTQYFGPGTRLTVL.

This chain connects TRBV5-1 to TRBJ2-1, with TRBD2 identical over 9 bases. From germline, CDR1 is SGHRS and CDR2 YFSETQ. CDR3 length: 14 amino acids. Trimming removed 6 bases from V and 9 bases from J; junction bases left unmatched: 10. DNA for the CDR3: TGCGCCAGCAAGATAGCGGGGGCCACACGTGAGCAGTTCTTC. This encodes CASKIAGATREQFF. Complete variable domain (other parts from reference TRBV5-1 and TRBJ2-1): KAGVTQTPRYLIKTRGQQVTLSCSPISGHRSVSWYQQTPGQGLQFLFEYFSETQRNKGNFPGRFSGRQFSNSRSEMNVSTLELGDSALYLCASKIAGATREQFFGPGTRLTVL.

CDR3 residues: CASSLDSVYNEQFF. The CDR3 coding sequence is TGTGCCAGCAGCTTGGATTCGGTGTACAATGAGCAGTTCTTC. The J gene is TRBJ2-1, the V gene TRBV5-5; no clear D. The CDR3 has 14 residues. Trimming took off 0 bases at V and 4 bases at J, with 8 bases between the two ends. From germline, CDR1 is SGHKS and CDR2 YYEKEE (reference sequence).

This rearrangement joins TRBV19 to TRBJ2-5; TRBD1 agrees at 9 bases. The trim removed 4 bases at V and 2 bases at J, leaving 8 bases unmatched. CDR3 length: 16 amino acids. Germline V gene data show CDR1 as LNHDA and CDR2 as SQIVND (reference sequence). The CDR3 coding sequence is TGTGCCAGTAGTACAGCCGGGACAGGGACTCAAGAGACCCAGTACTTC. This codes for CASSTAGTGTQETQYF.

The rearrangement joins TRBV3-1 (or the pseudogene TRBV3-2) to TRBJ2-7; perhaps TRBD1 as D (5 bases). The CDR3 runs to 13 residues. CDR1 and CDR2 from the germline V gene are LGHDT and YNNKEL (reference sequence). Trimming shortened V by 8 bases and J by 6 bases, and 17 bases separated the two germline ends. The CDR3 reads CASGRAGSGEQYF. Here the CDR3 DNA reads TGTGCCAGCGGCCGGGCAGGGTCGGGCGAGCAGTACTTC.

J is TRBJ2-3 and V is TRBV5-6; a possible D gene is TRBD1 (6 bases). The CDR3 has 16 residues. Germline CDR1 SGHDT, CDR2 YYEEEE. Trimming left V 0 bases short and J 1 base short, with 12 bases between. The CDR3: CASSLAGAGGTDTQYF. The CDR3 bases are TGTGCCAGCAGCTTGGCAGGGGCAGGGGGCACAGATACGCAGTATTTT.

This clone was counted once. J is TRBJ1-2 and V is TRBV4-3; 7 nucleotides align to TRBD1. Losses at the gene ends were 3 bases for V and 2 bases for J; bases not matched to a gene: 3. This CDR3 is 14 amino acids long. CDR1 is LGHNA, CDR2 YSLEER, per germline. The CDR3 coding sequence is TGCGCCAGCAGCCAGGCGACAGGGAACTATGGCTACACCTTC. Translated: CASSQATGNYGYTF.

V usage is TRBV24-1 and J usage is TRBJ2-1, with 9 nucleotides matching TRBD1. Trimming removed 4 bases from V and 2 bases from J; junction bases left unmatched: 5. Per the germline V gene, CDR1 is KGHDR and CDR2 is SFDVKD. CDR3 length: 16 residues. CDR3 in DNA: TGTGCCACCAGTGACCAAGACAGGGGGGCCTACAATGAGCAGTTCTTC. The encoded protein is CATSDQDRGAYNEQFF.

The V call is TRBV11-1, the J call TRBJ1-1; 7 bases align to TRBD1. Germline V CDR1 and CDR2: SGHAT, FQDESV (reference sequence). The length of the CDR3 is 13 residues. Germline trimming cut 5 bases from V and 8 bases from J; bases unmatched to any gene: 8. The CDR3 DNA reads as TGTGCCAGCAGCCGCGATACGGACAGGGAAGCTTTCTTT. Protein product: CASSRDTDREAFF.